This T cell receptor (beta chain) was identified in a study of blood T cell repertoires in COVID-19. Germline V gives CDR1 SNHLY, CDR2 FYNNEI. CDR3 size: 14 residues. Trimming cost V 7 bases and J 3 bases, with 14 bases left between them. Some clones are missing from TCRdb's copy, which holds only in-frame ones; the method was immunoSEQ multiplex PCR. The repertoire holds approximately 44,000 clones, approximately 88% seen once, with 1% to 1.5% in the top ten. This chain joins TRBV2 and TRBJ2-3; a weak D match, TRBD1 (6 bases). Sequenced input: peripheral blood. The receptor comes from a woman in her forties with acute or convalescent COVID-19. CDR3 sequence reads: CASKNRVLTDTQYF. CDR3 DNA: TGTGCCAGCAAGAACAGGGTCCTGACAGATACGCAGTATTTT.